Below, 2 T cell receptor beta chains from the same sample are listed, as sequenced in a study of blood T cell repertoires in COVID-19. Method: immunoSEQ multiplex PCR; TCRdb's copy keeps in-frame clones and lacks some. This table holds 110,000 or so clones, approximately 87% found once. Specimen: peripheral blood. The receptors here all came from a woman in her 50s with acute or convalescent COVID-19.

The genes are TRBV30 and TRBJ2-2; 9 positions match TRBD1. The CDR3 extends over 15 amino acids. V shed 0 bases, J shed 6 bases, and the junction held 5 bases outside the gene matches. Germline V gene lookup returns CDR1 GTSNPN and CDR2 SVGIG (reference sequence). The CDR3 DNA sequence: TGTGCCTGGAGTGTCGGGACAGGGTTGGCCGGGGAGCTGTTTTTT. Translation: CAWSVGTGLAGELFF.

V and J are TRBV7-2 and TRBJ2-6; the D is unclear. V was trimmed by 3 bases and J by 3 bases, leaving 3 bases between them. The CDR3 is made up of 13 amino acids. The germline CDR1 and CDR2 sequences are SGHTA and FQGNSA. This CDR3 is CASSFYGANVLTF. DNA for the CDR3: TGTGCCAGCAGCTTTTATGGGGCCAACGTCCTGACTTTC.